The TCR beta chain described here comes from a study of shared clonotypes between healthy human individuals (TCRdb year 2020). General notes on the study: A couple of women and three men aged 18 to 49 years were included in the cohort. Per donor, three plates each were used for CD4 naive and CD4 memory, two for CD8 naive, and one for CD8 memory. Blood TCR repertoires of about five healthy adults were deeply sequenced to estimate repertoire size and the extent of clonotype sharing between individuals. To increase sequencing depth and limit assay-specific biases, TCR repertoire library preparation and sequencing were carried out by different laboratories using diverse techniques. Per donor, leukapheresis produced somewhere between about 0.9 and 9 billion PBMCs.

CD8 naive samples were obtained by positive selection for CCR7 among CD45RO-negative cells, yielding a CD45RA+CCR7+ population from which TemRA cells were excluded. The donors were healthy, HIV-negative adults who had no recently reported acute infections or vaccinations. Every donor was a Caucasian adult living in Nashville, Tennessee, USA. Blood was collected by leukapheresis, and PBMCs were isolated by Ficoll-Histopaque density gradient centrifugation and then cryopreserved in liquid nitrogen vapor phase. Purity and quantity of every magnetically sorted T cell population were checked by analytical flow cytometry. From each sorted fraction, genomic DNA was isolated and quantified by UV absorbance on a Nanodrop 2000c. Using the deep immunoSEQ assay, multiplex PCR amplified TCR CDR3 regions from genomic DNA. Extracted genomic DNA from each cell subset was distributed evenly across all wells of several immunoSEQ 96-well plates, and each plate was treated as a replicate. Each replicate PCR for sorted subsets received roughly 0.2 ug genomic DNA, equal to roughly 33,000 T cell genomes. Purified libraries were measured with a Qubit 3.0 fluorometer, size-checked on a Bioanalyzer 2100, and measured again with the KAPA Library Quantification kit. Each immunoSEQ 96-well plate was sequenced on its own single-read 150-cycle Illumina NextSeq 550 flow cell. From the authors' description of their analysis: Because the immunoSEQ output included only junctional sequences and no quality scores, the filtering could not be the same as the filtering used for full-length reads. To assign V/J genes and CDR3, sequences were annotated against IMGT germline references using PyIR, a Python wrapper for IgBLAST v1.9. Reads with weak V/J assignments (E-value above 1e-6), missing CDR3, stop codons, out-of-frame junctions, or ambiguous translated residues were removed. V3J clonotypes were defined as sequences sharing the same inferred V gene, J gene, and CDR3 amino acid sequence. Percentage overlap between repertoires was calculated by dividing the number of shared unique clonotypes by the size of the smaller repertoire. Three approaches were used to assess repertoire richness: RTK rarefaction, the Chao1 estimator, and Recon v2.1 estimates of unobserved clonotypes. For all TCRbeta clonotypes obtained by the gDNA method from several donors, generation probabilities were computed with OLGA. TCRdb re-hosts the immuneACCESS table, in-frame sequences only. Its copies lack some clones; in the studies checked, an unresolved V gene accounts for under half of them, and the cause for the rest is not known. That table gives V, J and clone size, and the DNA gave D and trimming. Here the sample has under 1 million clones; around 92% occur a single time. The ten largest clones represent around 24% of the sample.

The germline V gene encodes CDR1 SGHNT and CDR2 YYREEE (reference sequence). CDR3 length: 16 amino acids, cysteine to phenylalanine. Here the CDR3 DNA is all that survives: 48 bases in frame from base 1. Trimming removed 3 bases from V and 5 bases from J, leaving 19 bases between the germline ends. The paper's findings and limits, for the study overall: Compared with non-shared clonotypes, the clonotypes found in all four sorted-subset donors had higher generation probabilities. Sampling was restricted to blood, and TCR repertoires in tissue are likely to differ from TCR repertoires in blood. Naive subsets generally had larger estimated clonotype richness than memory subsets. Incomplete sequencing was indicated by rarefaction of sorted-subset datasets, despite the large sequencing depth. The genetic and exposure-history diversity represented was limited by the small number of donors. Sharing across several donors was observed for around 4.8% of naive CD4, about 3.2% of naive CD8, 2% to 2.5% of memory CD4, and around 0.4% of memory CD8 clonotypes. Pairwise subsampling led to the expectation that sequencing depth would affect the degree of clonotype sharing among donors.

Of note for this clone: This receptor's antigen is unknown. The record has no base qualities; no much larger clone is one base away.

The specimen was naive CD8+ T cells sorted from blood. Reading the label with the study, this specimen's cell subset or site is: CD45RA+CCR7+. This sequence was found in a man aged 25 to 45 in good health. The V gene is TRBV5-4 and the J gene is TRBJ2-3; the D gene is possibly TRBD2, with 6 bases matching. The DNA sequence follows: TGTGCCAGCAGCTATCTGGAGGGTCCCGGGAGAGATACGCAGTATTTT. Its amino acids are CASSYLEGPGRDTQYF.